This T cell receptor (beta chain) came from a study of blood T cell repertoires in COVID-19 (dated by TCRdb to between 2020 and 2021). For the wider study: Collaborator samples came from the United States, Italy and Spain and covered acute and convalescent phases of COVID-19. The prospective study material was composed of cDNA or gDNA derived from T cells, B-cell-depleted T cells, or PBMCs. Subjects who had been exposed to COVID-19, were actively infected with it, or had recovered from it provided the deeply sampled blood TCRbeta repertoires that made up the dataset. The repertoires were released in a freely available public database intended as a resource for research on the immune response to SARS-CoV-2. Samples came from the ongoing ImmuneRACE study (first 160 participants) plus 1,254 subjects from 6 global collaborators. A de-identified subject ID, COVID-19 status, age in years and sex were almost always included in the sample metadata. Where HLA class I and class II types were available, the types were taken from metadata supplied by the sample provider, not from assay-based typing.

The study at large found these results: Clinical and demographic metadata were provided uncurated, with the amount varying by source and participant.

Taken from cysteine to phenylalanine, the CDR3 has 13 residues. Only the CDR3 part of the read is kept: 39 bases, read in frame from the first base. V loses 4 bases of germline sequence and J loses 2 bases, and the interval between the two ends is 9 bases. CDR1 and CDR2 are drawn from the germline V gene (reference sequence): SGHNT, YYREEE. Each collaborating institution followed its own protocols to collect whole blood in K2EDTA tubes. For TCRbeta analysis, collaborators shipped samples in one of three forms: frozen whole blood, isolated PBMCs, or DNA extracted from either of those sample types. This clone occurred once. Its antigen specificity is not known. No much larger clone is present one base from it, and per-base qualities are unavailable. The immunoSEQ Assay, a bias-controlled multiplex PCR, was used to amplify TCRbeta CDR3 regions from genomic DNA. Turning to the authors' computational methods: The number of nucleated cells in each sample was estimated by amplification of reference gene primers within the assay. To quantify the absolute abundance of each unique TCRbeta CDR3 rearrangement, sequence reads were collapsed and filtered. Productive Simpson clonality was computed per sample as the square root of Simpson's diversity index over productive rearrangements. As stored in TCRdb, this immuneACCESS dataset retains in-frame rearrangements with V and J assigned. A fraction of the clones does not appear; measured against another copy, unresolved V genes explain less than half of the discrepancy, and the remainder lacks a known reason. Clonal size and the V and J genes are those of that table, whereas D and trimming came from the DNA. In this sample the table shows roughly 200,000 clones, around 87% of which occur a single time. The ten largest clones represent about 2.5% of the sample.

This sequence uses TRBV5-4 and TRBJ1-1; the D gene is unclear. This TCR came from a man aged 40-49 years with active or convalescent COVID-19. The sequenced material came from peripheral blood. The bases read TGTGCCAGCAGCCCGACACTTAACACTGAAGCTTTCTTT. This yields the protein CASSPTLNTEAFF.